This T cell receptor (beta chain) was identified during a study of read filtering for tumor transcriptome and immune sequencing (dated by TCRdb to about 2020). At the level of the whole study: The cohort consisted of roughly 18 male and approximately 14 female patients, with a mean age of roughly 70 years and an age range of roughly 45 to 80. By revised international staging, eight or nine patients were R-ISS I, some 17 were R-ISS II and 7 were R-ISS III. After DNase treatment, whole-transcriptome libraries were prepared using the TruSeq RNA Access Library Prep Kit. TCR-region mapped reads per sample ranged from about 3.5 to 10.27 million with IR-seq versus only roughly 75 to 1,300 with RNA-seq. Using the same bone marrow samples, the study ran both targeted immune repertoire sequencing and bulk whole-transcriptome sequencing and then compared the TCR repertoires from each method. As a main aim, a read-filtering strategy for immune repertoire data was addressed, with the specific question being whether clonotypes supported by a single read should be removed. The paper's findings and limits, for the study overall: The sorted CD138-negative fraction was composed of a mixed bone marrow immune population rather than of purified T cells. Removing single-read clonotypes increased the correlation between IR-seq and RNA-seq shared clonotype proportions. Clonotypes were captured by IR-seq at much higher depth and more reliably than by RNA-seq, and smaller IR-seq throughput was sufficient for identification of most shared clonotypes. Single-read clonotypes made up about 80% of clonotypes but only about 4% of total reads in IR-seq, compared with approximately 70% of clonotypes and 35% to 55% of reads in RNA-seq.

The Immunoverse kit was used to build TCR libraries from about 400 ng RNA, with molecular barcoded adaptors covering alpha/delta and beta/gamma chains. TCR library preparation used the same RNA that was used for transcriptome sequencing. Sequencing of the TCR libraries was done on an Illumina HiSeq 4000 with 2 x 150 cycles. Per the authors' processing: MiXCR aligned TCR reads to human V, D, J and C references and assembled the aligned reads into CDR3 clonotypes, with quality filtering and error correction included. The tcR package in R was used to analyze clonotype counts and gene usage diversity. For inspection of raw mapping reads, RNA-seq reads were mapped by STAR aligner version 2.5.3a onto GRCh37 of the human genome. IR-seq fastq files were randomly downsampled with Seqtk 1.3 to test the effect of sequencing depth on detected clonotypes. In-frame beta chains were kept once TCRdb had trimmed the public reads at Q25 with fastp and called clones with MiXCR. Each entry is one CDR3 protein sequence, shown with its most common DNA and genes. TCRdb, rather than the study authors, made the V and J calls. For this sample the table gives 25,000 or so distinct CDR3 sequences, of which approximately 22% were detected only once. Of the sample, 17% is held by the ten largest clones.

From cysteine to phenylalanine, the CDR3 is 19 amino acids long. Only the CDR3 DNA is retained, 57 bases long and in frame from the first base. CDR1 and CDR2, looked up from the germline V gene, are MGHRA and YSYEKL. Every patient had bone marrow sampled at the time of active disease. Isolation of bone marrow mononuclear cells was performed by Ficoll-Hypaque density gradient centrifugation. To remove myeloma plasma cells, the cells were labeled with CD138 magnetic microbeads on a MACS separator, and CD138-negative cells were then collected by negative selection. Flow cytometry with CD138 antibodies on an Attune NxT was used to check how pure the isolated cells were. Total RNA was extracted using TRIzol reagent and was quantified on a NanoDrop spectrophotometer. Paired RNA-seq and IR-seq were performed on the CD138-negative bone marrow sample of each patient. A single count supports this clonotype. The clone's antigen remains unknown. Germline is not matched at one junction end, which may reflect a read error.

In this chain, TRBV4-1 is recombined with TRBJ1-2, and TRBD1 aligns with 7 junction nucleotides. The receptor was isolated from a donor aged 40 or older with multiple myeloma. The sequenced sample consisted of a population of CD138-negative cells sorted from bone marrow. The cell subset or site label, as the study defines it: bone marrow mononuclear cells depleted of CD138+ plasma/myeloma cells by negative magnetic selection. The CDR3 sequence is CASSQVIQRDSRHNYSYTF. The DNA is TGCGCCAGCAGCCAAGTCATTCAGCGGGACAGCCGTCACAACTATAGCTACACCTTC.